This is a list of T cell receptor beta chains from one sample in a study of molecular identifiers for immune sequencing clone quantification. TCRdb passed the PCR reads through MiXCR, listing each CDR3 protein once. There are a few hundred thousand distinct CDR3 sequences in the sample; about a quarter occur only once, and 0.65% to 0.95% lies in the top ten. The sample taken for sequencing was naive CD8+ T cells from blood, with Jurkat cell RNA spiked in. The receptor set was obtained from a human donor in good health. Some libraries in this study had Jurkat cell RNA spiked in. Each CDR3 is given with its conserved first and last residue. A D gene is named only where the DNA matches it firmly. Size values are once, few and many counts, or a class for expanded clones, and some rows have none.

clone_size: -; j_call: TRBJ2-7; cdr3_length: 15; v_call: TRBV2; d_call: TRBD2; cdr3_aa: CASYAEREGRFELYF; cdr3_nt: TGTGCCAGCTACGCTGAGCGGGAGGGCCGGTTCGAGCTGTACTTC
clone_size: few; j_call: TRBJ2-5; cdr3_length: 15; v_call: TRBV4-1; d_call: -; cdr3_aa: CASSQPGLRQETQYF; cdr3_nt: TGCGCCAGCAGCCAGCCGGGACTGCGCCAAGAGACCCAGTACTTC
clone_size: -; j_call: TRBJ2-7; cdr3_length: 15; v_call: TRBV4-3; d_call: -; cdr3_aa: CVSSQGTSRIYEQYF; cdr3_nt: TGCGTCAGCAGCCAAGGGACATCACGGATCTACGAGCAGTACTTC
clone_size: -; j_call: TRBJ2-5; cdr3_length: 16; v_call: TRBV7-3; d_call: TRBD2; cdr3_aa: CASSLTEAGVGETQYF; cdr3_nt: TGTGCCAGCAGCTTAACGGAAGCGGGAGTTGGAGAGACCCAGTACTTC
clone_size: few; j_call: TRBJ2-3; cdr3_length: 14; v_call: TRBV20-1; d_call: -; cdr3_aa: CSATPRDQGDTQYF; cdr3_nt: TGCAGTGCTACCCCACGCGATCAGGGAGATACGCAGTATTTT
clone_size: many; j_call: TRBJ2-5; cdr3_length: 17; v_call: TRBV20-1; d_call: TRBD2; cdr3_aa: CSASTLAGGSAQETQYF; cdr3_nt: TGCAGTGCTTCCACCCTAGCGGGGGGCAGCGCCCAAGAGACCCAGTACTTC
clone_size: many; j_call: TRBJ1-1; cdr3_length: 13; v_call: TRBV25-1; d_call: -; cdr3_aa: CASSEYKDNKAFF; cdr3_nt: TGTGCCAGCAGTGAATACAAGGACAACAAAGCTTTCTTT
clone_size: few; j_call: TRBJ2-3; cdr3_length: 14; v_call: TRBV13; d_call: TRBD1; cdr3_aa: CASREDRATDTQYF; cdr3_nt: TGTGCCAGCCGTGAGGACAGGGCCACAGATACGCAGTATTTT
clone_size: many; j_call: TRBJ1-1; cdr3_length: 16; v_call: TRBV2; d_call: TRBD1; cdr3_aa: CASSEGNRGVATEAFF; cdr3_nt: TGTGCCAGCAGTGAAGGGAACAGGGGGGTTGCCACTGAAGCTTTCTTT
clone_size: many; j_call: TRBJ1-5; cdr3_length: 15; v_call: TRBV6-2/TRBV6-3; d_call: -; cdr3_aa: CASSGFEGNNQPQHF; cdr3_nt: TGTGCCAGCAGCGGATTTGAGGGAAACAATCAGCCCCAGCATTTT
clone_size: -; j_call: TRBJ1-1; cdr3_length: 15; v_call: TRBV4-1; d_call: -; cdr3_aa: CASSQDGSWEAEAFF; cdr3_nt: TGCGCCAGCAGCCAAGATGGGTCTTGGGAGGCTGAAGCTTTCTTT
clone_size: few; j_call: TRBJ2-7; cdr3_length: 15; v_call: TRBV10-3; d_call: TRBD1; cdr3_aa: CAISDGTGSRYEQYF; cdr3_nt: TGTGCCATCAGTGACGGGACAGGGTCTAGGTACGAGCAGTACTTC
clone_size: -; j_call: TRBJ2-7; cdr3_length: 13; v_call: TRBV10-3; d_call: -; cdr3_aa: CAISDELTYEQYF; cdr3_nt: TGTGCCATCAGTGACGAGCTTACCTACGAGCAGTACTTC
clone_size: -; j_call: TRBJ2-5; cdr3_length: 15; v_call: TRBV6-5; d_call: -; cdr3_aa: CASSHLRDIQETQYF; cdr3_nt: TGTGCCAGCAGCCATCTCCGGGACATCCAAGAGACCCAGTACTTC
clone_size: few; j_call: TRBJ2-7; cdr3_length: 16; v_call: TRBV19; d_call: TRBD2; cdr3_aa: CASSTGLARRTGEQYF; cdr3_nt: TGTGCCAGTAGTACGGGACTAGCAAGGAGGACGGGGGAGCAGTACTTC
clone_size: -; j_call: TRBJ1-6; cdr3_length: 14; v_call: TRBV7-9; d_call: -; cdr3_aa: CASSVDSAGSPLHF; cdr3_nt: TGTGCCAGCAGCGTCGACAGCGCTGGCTCACCCCTCCACTTT
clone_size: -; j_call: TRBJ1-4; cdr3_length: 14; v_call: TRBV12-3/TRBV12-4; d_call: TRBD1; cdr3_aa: CASSQGQVKQKLFF; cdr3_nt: TGTGCCAGCAGTCAGGGACAGGTGAAACAAAAACTGTTTTTT
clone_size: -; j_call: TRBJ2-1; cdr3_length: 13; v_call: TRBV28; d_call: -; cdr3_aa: CASSLNRAREQFF; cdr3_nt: TGTGCCAGCAGCCTCAACAGGGCCCGCGAGCAGTTCTTC
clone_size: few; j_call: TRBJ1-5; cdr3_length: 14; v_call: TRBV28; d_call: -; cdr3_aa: CASGPDTFNQPQHF; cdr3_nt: TGTGCCAGCGGCCCCGACACCTTCAATCAGCCCCAGCATTTT
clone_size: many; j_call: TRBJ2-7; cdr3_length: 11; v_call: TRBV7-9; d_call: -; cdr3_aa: CASSLTREQYF; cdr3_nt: TGTGCCAGCAGCCTAACGCGGGAGCAGTACTTC
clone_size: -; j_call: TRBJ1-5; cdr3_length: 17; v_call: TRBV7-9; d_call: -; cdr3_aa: CASTASDSHTPDQPQHF; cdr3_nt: TGTGCCAGCACCGCTTCAGACAGCCACACACCCGATCAGCCCCAGCATTTT
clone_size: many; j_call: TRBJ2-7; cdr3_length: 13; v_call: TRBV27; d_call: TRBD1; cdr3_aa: CASGRQGYYEQYF; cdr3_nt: TGTGCCAGCGGACGACAGGGCTACTACGAGCAGTACTTC
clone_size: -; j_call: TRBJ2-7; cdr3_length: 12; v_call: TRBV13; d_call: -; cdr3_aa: CASSSSSAEQYF; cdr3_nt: TGTGCCAGCAGCTCATCTAGCGCAGAGCAGTACTTC
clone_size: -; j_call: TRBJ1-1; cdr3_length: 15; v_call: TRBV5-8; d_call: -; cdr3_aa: CASSLGVPLGDEAFF; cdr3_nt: TGTGCCAGCAGCCTGGGCGTGCCCCTGGGGGATGAAGCTTTCTTT
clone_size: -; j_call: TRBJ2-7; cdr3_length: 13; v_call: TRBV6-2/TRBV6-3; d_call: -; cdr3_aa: CASSYHAVYEQYF; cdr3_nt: TGTGCCAGCAGTTACCATGCCGTTTACGAGCAGTACTTC
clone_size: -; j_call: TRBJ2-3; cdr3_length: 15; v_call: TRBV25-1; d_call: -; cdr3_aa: CASSKGRESTDTQYF; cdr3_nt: TGTGCCAGCAGTAAAGGGCGGGAAAGCACAGATACGCAGTATTTT
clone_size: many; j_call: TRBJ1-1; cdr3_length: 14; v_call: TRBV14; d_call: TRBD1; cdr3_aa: CASSPGRGLTEAFF; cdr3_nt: TGTGCCAGCAGCCCGGGCAGGGGGCTTACTGAAGCTTTCTTT
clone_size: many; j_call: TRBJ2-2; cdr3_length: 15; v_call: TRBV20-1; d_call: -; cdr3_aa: CSARDLYGDTGELFF; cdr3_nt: TGCAGTGCTAGAGATTTATACGGGGACACCGGGGAGCTGTTTTTT
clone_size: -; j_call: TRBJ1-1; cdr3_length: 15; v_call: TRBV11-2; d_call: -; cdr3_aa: CASSLLLGPNTEAFF; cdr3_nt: TGTGCCAGCAGCTTATTATTAGGGCCGAACACTGAAGCTTTCTTT
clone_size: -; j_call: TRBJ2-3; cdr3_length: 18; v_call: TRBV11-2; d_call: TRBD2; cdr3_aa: CASSLGLAGALITDTQYF; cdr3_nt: TGTGCCAGCAGCTTAGGTCTAGCGGGGGCTCTTATCACAGATACGCAGTATTTT
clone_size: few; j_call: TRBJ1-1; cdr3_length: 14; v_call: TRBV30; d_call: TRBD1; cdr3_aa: CAWSWDSQTSEAFF; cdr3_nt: TGTGCCTGGAGTTGGGACAGCCAAACCTCTGAAGCTTTCTTT
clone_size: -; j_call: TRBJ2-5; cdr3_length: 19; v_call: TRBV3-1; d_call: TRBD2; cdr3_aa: CASSQDITSGSLSEETQYF; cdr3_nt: TGTGCCAGCAGCCAAGATATTACTAGCGGGAGCCTTTCAGAAGAGACCCAGTACTTC
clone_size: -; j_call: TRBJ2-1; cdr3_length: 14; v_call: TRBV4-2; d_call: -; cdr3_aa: CASSPETRYNEQFF; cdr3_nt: TGTGCCAGCAGCCCAGAGACTAGGTACAATGAGCAGTTCTTC
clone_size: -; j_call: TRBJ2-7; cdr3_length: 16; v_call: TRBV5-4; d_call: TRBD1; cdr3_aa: CASSSPPGQDNYEQYF; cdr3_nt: TGTGCCAGCAGCAGTCCACCGGGACAGGACAACTACGAGCAGTACTTC
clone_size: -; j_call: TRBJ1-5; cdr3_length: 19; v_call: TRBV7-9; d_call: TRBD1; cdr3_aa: CASSCPGTGGAGSNQPRHF; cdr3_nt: TGTGCCAGCAGCTGTCCCGGGACAGGGGGCGCAGGTAGCAATCAGCCCCGGCATTTT